These T cell receptor beta chains were read from a single sample in a study of blood T cell repertoires in COVID-19. Sequenced by immunoSEQ multiplex PCR; TCRdb stores in-frame clones only, minus some. The sample includes around 250,000 clones, about 80% of them seen just once. Sequences were obtained from peripheral blood. The receptors derive from a woman over 75 with acute or convalescent COVID-19. Each CDR3 is given with its conserved first and last residue. Fields, in order: clone size, D gene, V gene, J gene, CDR3 DNA, CDR3 protein. A D gene is named only where the DNA matches it firmly. Clone size is stated in some rows and not others, as once, few, many or a class when expanded.

.	.	TRBV5-1	TRBJ2-3	TGCGCCAGCAGCTCCCAGGGGTTGCGCACAGATACGCAGTATTTT	CASSSQGLRTDTQYF
.	.	TRBV7-2	TRBJ1-2	TGTGCCAGCAGCCAATCGACTTGGAACTATGGCTACACCTTC	CASSQSTWNYGYTF
once	.	TRBV18	TRBJ2-1	TGTGCCAGCTCTTGGGACTCGTACAATGAGCAGTTCTTC	CASSWDSYNEQFF
.	.	TRBV12-3/TRBV12-4	TRBJ2-1	TGTGCCAGCAGTTTATTAGAGGGCTATGAGCAGTTCTTC	CASSLLEGYEQFF
many	TRBD1	TRBV24-1	TRBJ2-3	TGTGCCACCGGGCGGAGGACAGGGCCCACAGATACGCAGTATTTT	CATGRRTGPTDTQYF
.	.	TRBV7-6	TRBJ2-1	TGTGCCAGCAGCCAACTTGGCTTATACGCGGGGAGCCGGAGCAATGAGCAGTTCTTC	CASSQLGLYAGSRSNEQFF
.	TRBD1	TRBV9	TRBJ2-5	TGTGCCAGCAGCGTAGGGCAGGGGGCTGGACAAGAGACCCAGTACTTC	CASSVGQGAGQETQYF
.	TRBD2	TRBV24-1	TRBJ2-3	TGTGCCACCAGTGATCCCGGGACTAGCGGAGCCACAGATACGCAGTATTTT	CATSDPGTSGATDTQYF
.	.	TRBV6-6	TRBJ2-1	TGTGCCAGCGGCGAGGTGAATGAGCAGTTCTTC	CASGEVNEQFF
.	.	TRBV4-1	TRBJ1-2	TGCGCCAGCAGCCAAGTCGGGAGGGGCAGTGTCACTGGCTACACCTTC	CASSQVGRGSVTGYTF
.	TRBD2	TRBV7-2	TRBJ2-1	TGTGCCAGCAGCGCCCGTCCGGGACTAGGATCGAATGAGCAGTTCTTC	CASSARPGLGSNEQFF
.	TRBD1	TRBV19	TRBJ1-5	TGTGCCAGTAGTATTGACGGACAGGTCTATAGCAATCAGCCCCAGCATTTT	CASSIDGQVYSNQPQHF
.	.	TRBV13	TRBJ2-1	TGTGCCAGCAGCTTAGCAGCGAGGGCCTACAATGAGCAGTTCTTC	CASSLAARAYNEQFF
.	.	TRBV11-1	TRBJ1-1	TGTGCCAGCAGCTTGAGAGAGAACACTGAAGCTTTCTTT	CASSLRENTEAFF
.	.	TRBV20-1	TRBJ2-1	TGCAGTGCCAGTACGGGGGTCGAGCAGTTCTTC	CSASTGVEQFF
.	.	TRBV7-2	TRBJ1-1	TGTGCCAGCAGCTTAATGTTCGGGGAGGCTGAAGCTTTCTTT	CASSLMFGEAEAFF
.	TRBD1	TRBV4-2	TRBJ1-1	TGTGCCAGCAGCCACGAGAGGGACAGGGAAGCTTTCTTT	CASSHERDREAFF
.	TRBD2	TRBV6-5	TRBJ2-2	TGTAGTACTAGCGGGAGGGTAGGCGGGGAGCTGTTTTTT	CSTSGRVGGELFF
.	TRBD1	TRBV6-1	TRBJ1-1	TGTGCCAGCAGTGCAATTACGGGACAGACGAACACTGAAGCTTTCTTT	CASSAITGQTNTEAFF
.	TRBD2	TRBV7-2	TRBJ2-5	TGTGCCAGCAGTGACCTAGCGGGCCAAGAGACCCAGTACTTC	CASSDLAGQETQYF
.	.	TRBV15	TRBJ1-2	TGTGCCACCAGCCCGCGGGAGGGGCCAGTCTATGGCTACACCTTC	CATSPREGPVYGYTF
.	.	TRBV4-3	TRBJ1-5	TGCGCCAGCAGCCTAGACCGTCAGGGTATACAGCCCCAGCATTTT	CASSLDRQGIQPQHF
.	.	TRBV5-8	TRBJ2-6	TGTGCCAGCAGCTTGGGCAGGGGGGCTGGGGCCAACGTCCTGACTTTC	CASSLGRGAGANVLTF
.	.	TRBV6-5	TRBJ1-2	TGTGCCAGCAGCTCACGGGATCGGGCTAATGGCTACACCTTC	CASSSRDRANGYTF
.	.	TRBV18	TRBJ2-3	TGTGCCAGCTCACCGACGGGAAGCACAGATACGCAGTATTTT	CASSPTGSTDTQYF
.	.	TRBV5-1	TRBJ1-2	TGCGCCAGCAGCTTGCAGGGGCCCGTCGATGGCTACACCTTC	CASSLQGPVDGYTF
.	.	TRBV6-1	TRBJ2-7	TGTGCCAGCAGCGAAGAGGAGGTCGAGCAGTACTTC	CASSEEEVEQYF
.	.	TRBV7-9	TRBJ2-3	TGTGCCAGCGGAGGATCAGATACGCAGTATTTT	CASGGSDTQYF
.	TRBD1	TRBV11-2	TRBJ1-5	TGTGCCAGCAGCCTAGACAGGGGTCAGCCCCAGCATTTT	CASSLDRGQPQHF
.	TRBD1	TRBV5-1	TRBJ2-5	TGCGCCAGCAGAACTTGGGAGGACAGGGTATCGGAGACCCAGTACTTC	CASRTWEDRVSETQYF